This TCR beta chain came from a study of blood T cell repertoires in COVID-19. Study-level information: From the United States, Italy and Spain came samples of acute and convalescent COVID-19.

The table came from immunoSEQ multiplex PCR; TCRdb's copy has only in-frame clones and leaves some out. The repertoire holds roughly 41,000 clones, with approximately 90% as singletons. Concerning this clone itself: Its ends do not fully match the called genes, so a read error is possible.

The germline V gene encodes CDR1 GTSNPN and CDR2 SVGIG (reference sequence). This CDR3 has 12 amino acids. V gene TRBV30 combines with J gene TRBJ2-2; D might be TRBD1 (5 bases). The receptor was derived from a man between 60 and 75 years old with acute or convalescent COVID-19. Sample: peripheral blood. The CDR3 DNA follows: TGTGCCTGGAAGGGGAACGCCGGGGAGCTGTTTTTT. Translated: CAWKGNAGELFF. Full variable domain (remainder filled in from reference TRBV30 and TRBJ2-2): SQTIHQWPATLVQPVGSPLSLECTVEGTSNPNLYWYRQAAGRGLQLLFYSVGIGQISSEVPQNLSASRPQDRQFILSSKKLLLSDSGFYLCAWKGNAGELFFGEGSRLTVL.